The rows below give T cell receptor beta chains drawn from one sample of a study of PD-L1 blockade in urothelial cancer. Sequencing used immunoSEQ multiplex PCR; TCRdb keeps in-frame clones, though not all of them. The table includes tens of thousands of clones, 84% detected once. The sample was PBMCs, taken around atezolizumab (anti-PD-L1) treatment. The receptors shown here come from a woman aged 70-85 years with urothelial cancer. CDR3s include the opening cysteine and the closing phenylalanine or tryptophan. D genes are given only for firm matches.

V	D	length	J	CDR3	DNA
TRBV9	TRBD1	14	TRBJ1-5	CASSPRQGGQPQHF	TGTGCCAGCAGCCCACGACAGGGCGGCCAGCCCCAGCATTTT
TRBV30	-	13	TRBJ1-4	CAWSGANNEKLFF	TGTGCCTGGAGTGGCGCCAATAATGAAAAACTGTTTTTT
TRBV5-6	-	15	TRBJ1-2	CASSFGYRPNYGYTF	TGTGCCAGCAGCTTCGGCTACAGGCCTAACTATGGCTACACCTTC
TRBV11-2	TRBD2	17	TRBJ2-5	CASSGPGGVITQETQYF	TGTGCCAGCAGCGGACCGGGGGGGGTCATTACCCAAGAGACCCAGTACTTC
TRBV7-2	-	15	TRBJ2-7	CASSLAGGPLLEQYF	TGTGCCAGCAGCTTAGCGGGGGGGCCCCTACTAGAGCAGTACTTC
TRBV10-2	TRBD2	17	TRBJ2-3	CASSEGELAGNTDTQYF	TGCGCCAGCAGTGAGGGGGAACTAGCGGGGAACACAGATACGCAGTATTTT
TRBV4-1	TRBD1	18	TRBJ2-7	CASSQDPRDSANSYEQYF	TGCGCCAGCAGCCAAGATCCTCGGGACAGCGCTAACTCCTACGAGCAGTACTTC
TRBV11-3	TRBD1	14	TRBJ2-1	CASSPVGTANEQFF	TGTGCCAGCAGCCCAGTCGGGACAGCGAATGAGCAGTTCTTC
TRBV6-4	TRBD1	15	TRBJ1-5	CASRRDRGPYQPQHF	TGTGCCAGCAGGCGGGACAGGGGGCCTTATCAGCCCCAGCATTTT
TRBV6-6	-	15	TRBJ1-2	CASSPYGPSNYGYTF	TGTGCCAGCAGCCCCTATGGGCCTTCTAACTATGGCTACACCTTC
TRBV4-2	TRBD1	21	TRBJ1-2	CASSQVRGQYGKQGARYGYTF	TGTGCCAGCAGCCAAGTCCGGGGTCAATATGGGAAACAGGGGGCGCGGTATGGCTACACCTTC
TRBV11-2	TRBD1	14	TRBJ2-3	CASSTGQPTDTQYF	TGTGCCAGCAGCACGGGACAGCCCACAGATACGCAGTATTTT
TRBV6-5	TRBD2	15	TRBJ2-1	CASSSGGGIYNEQFF	TGTGCCAGCAGTTCCGGGGGGGGGATCTACAATGAGCAGTTCTTC
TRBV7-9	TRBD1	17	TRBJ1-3	CASSFDRGALGGNTIYF	TGTGCCAGCTCCTTTGACAGGGGAGCTTTAGGTGGAAACACCATATATTTT
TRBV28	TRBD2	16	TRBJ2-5	CASSAQLAGVSETQYF	TGTGCCAGCAGTGCTCAACTAGCGGGAGTCTCAGAGACCCAGTACTTC
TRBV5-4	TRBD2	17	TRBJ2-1	CASSLVPAGGPWNEQFF	TGTGCCAGCAGCTTGGTCCCAGCGGGAGGGCCTTGGAATGAGCAGTTCTTC